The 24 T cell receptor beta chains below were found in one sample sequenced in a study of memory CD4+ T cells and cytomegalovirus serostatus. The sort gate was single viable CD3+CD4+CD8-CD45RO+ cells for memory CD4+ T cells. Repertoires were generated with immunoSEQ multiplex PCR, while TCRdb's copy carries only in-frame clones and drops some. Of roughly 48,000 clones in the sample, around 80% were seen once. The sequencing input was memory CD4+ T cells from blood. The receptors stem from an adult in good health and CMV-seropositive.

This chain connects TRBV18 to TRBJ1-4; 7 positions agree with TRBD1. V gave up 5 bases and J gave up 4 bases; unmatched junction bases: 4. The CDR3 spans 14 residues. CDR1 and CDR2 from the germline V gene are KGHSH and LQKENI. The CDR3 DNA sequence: TGTGCCAGCTCATCCGACAGGGTTAATGAAAAACTGTTTTTT. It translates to CASSSDRVNEKLFF.

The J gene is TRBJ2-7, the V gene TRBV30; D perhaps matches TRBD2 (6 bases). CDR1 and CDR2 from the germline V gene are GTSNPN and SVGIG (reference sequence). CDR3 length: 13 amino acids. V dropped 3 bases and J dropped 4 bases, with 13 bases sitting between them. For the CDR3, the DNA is TGTGCCTGGAGCACGGGGCGGGGATACGAGCAGTACTTC. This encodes CAWSTGRGYEQYF.

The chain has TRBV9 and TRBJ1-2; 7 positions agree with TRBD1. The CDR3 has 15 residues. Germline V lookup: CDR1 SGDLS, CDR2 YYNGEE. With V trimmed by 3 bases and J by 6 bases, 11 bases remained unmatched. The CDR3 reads CASSAALQGNNGYTF. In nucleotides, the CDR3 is TGTGCCAGCAGCGCCGCCCTACAGGGGAACAATGGCTACACCTTC.

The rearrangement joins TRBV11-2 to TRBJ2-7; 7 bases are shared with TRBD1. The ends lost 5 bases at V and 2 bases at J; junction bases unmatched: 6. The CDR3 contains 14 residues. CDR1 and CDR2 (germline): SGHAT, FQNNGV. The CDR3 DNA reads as TGTGCCAGCAGCACCTACAGGGGAACCTACGAGCAGTACTTC. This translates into CASSTYRGTYEQYF.

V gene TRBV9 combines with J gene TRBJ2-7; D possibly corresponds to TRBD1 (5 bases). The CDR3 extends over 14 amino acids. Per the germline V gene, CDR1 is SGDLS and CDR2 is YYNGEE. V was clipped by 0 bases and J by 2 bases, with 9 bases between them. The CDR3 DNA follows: TGTGCCAGCAGCGTAGGCGTAGGGGCCTACGAGCAGTACTTC. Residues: CASSVGVGAYEQYF.

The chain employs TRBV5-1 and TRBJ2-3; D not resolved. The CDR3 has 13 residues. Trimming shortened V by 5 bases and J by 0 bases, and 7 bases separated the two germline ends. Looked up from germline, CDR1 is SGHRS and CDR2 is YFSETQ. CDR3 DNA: TGCGCCAGCAGGGATTTAAGCACAGATACGCAGTATTTT. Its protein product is CASRDLSTDTQYF.

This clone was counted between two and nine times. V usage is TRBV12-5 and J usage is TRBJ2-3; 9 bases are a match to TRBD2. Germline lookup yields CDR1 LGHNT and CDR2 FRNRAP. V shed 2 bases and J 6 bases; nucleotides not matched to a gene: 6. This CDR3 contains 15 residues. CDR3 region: CASGLSREGRDTQYF. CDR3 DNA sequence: TGTGCTAGTGGTTTGTCGCGGGAGGGTCGCGATACGCAGTATTTT.

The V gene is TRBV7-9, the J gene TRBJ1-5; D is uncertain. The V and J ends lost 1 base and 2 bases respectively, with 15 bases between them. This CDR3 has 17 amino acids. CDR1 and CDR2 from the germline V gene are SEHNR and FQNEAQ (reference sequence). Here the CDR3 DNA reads TGTGCCAGCAGCTTAGGCGCGGGCTCCGTGGGCAATCAGCCCCAGCATTTT. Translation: CASSLGAGSVGNQPQHF.

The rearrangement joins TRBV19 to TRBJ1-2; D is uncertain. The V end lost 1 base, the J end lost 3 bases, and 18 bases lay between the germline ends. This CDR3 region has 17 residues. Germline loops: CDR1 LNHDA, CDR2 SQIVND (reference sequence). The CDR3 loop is CASSIVGSRQLDYGYTF. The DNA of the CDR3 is TGTGCCAGTAGTATAGTTGGGTCTCGGCAGTTAGACTATGGCTACACCTTC.

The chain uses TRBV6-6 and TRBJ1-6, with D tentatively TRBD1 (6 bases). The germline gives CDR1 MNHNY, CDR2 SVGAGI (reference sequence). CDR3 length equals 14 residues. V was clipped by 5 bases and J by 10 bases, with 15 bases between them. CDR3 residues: CASSNTGSLSPLHF. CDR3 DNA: TGTGCCAGCAGTAATACAGGGTCTCTGTCACCCCTCCACTTT.

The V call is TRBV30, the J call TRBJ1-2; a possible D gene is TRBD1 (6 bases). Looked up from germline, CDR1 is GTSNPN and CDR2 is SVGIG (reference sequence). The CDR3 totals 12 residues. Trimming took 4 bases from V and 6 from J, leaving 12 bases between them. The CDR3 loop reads CAWMRDTHGYTF. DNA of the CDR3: TGTGCCTGGATGAGGGACACACATGGCTACACCTTC.

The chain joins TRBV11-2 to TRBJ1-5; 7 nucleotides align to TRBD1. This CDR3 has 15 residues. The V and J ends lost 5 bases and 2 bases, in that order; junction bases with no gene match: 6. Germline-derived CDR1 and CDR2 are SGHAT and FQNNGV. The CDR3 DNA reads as TGTGCCAGCAGCAGGGACAGTTTAGGCAATCAGCCCCAGCATTTT. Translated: CASSRDSLGNQPQHF.

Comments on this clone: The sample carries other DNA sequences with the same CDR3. Here the CDR3 reads CASSTGAGHEQYF. The CDR3 bases are TGCGCCAGTAGTACGGGGGCGGGCCACGAGCAGTACTTC. The V call is TRBV5-1, the J call TRBJ2-7; D is tentatively TRBD1 or TRBD2 (6 bases each). The CDR3 spans 13 residues. Between the trimmed V and J ends, which lost 8 bases and 5 bases, there was a span of 17 bases. The germline CDR1 and CDR2 sequences are SGHRS and YFSETQ.

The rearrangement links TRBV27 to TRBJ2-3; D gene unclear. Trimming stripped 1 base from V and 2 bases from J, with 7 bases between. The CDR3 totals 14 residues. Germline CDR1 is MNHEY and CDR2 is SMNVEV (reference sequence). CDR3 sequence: CASSLFPTTDTQYF. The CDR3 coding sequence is TGTGCCAGCAGTTTATTCCCAACCACAGATACGCAGTATTTT.

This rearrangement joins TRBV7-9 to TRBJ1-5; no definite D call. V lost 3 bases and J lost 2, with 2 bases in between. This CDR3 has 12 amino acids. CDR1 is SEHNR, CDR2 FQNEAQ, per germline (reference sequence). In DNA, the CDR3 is TGTGCCAGCAGCTTCGGCAATCAGCCCCAGCATTTT. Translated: CASSFGNQPQHF.

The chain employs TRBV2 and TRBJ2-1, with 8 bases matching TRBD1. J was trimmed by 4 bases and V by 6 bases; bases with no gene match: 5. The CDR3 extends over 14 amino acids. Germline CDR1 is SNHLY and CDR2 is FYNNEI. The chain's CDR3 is CASRDRGRYNEQFF. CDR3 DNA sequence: TGTGCCAGCAGAGACAGGGGACGTTACAATGAGCAGTTCTTC.

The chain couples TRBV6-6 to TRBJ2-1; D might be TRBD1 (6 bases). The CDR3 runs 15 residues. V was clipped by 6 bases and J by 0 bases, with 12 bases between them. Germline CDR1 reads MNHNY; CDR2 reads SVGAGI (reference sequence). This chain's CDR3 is CASSPGHNSYNEQFF. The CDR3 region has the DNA TGTGCCAGCAGCCCGGGACACAACTCCTACAATGAGCAGTTCTTC.

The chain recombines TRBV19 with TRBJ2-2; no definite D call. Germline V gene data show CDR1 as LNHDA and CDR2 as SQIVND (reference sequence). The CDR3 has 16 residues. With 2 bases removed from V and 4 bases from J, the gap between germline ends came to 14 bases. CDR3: CASSILRMVRTGELFF. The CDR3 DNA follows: TGTGCCAGTAGTATACTGAGAATGGTTCGCACCGGGGAGCTGTTTTTT.

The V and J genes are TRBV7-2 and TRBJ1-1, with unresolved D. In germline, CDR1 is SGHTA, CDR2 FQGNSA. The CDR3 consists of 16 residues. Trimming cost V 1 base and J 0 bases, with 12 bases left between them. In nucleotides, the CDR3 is TGTGCCAGCAGCTTAGGACACACACAAGTGAACACTGAAGCTTTCTTT. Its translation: CASSLGHTQVNTEAFF.

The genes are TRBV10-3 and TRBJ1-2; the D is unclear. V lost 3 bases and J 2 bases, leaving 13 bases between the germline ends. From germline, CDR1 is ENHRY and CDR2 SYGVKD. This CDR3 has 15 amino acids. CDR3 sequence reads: CAISDQVARNYGYTF. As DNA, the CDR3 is TGTGCCATCAGTGATCAAGTTGCCCGGAACTATGGCTACACCTTC.

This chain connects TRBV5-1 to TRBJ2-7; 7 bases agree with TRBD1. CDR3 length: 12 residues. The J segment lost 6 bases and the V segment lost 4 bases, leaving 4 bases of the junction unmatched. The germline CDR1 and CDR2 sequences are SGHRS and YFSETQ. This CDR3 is CASSITGVEQYF. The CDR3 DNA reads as TGCGCCAGCAGCATTACAGGGGTCGAGCAGTACTTC.

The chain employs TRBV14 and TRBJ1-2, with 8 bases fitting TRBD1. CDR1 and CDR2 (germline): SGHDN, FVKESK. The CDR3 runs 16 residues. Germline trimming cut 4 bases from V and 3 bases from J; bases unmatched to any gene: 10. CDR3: CASSPPGAGGDYGYTF. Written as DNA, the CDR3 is TGTGCCAGCAGCCCTCCCGGGGCAGGGGGCGACTATGGCTACACCTTC.

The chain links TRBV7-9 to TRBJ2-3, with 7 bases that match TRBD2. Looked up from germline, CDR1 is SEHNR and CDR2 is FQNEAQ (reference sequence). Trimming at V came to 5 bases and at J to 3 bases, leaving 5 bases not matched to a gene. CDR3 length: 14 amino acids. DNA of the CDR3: TGTGCCAGCAGCATACGTAGCGGGACAGATACGCAGTATTTT. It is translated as CASSIRSGTDTQYF.

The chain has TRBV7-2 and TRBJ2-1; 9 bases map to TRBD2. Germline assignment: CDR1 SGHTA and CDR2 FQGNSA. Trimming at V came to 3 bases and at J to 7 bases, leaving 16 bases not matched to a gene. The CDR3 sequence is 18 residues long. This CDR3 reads CASSFNGLAGGRGNEQFF. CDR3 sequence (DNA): TGTGCCAGCAGCTTCAATGGACTGGCGGGGGGGCGGGGAAATGAGCAGTTCTTC. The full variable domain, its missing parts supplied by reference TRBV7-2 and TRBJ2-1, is GAGVSQSPSNKVTEKGKDVELRCDPISGHTALYWYRQSLGQGLEFLIYFQGNSAPDKSGLPSDRFSAERTGGSVSTLTIQRTQQEDSAVYLCASSFNGLAGGRGNEQFFGPGTRLTVL.